This T cell receptor beta chain was identified during a study of CD8+ T cells in alopecia areata. Extraction of RNA preceded its reverse transcription into cDNA, which served as the sequencing template. TCRdb's copy holds only in-frame clones and misses some; the assay was immunoSEQ multiplex PCR. The sample has some 150,000 clones; about 54% are singletons. Treatment meaning: oral pan-JAK inhibitor, 5-10 mg twice daily. Trimming took off 0 bases at V and 3 bases at J, with 12 bases between the two ends. The CDR3 length is 15 residues. CDR1 GTSNPN and CDR2 SVGIG come from the germline V gene (reference sequence).

The TCR was taken from a human donor with alopecia areata. This chain joins TRBV30 and TRBJ1-5, with D possibly TRBD1 on 5 matching bases. Sequenced material: CD4+ T cells sorted from blood, taken at approximately week 60, from a patient treated with tofacitinib. DNA of the CDR3: TGTGCCTGGAGTGTGGGGATGGGACCCAATCAGCCCCAGCATTTT. It codes for CAWSVGMGPNQPQHF. The full variable domain, rest sourced from reference TRBV30 and TRBJ1-5, is SQTIHQWPATLVQPVGSPLSLECTVEGTSNPNLYWYRQAAGRGLQLLFYSVGIGQISSEVPQNLSASRPQDRQFILSSKKLLLSDSGFYLCAWSVGMGPNQPQHFGDGTRLSIL.